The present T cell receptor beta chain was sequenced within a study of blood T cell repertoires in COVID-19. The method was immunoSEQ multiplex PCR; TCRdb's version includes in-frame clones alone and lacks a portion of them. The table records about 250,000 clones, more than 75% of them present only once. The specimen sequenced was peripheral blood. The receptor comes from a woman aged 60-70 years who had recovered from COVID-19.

CDR3 in DNA: TGTGCCAGCCGCTCAAGGGGGATTAATGAAAAACTGTTTTTT. Encoded protein: CASRSRGINEKLFF. This chain joins TRBV6-6 and TRBJ1-4; maybe TRBD1 (6 bases). The ends were cut back, 8 bases at V and 4 bases at J, with 14 bases in the middle. Germline-derived CDR1 and CDR2 are MNHNY and SVGAGI (reference sequence). The CDR3 extends over 14 amino acids.